This paragraph covers one TCR beta chain sequence. The data stem from a study of blood T cell repertoires in COVID-19. Study at large: From T cells, B-cell-depleted T cells, or PBMCs came the material, which was cDNA or gDNA.

Germline CDR1 reads SQVTM; CDR2 reads ANQGSEA. V dropped 6 bases and J dropped 9; count of bases not matched to a gene: 20. CDR3 length: 15 residues. Original analysis: Estimation of nucleated cell counts relied on the amplification of reference gene primers. Assay: immunoSEQ multiplex PCR; the TCRdb copy retains only in-frame clones and omits some. That table furnishes V, J and clone size, whereas the DNA furnished D and trimming. The profile shows more than 200,000 clones, 87% of them singletons. The source material was PBMCs or T cells enriched from blood (not recorded which). This sequence originates from a young man who had recovered from COVID-19. The rearrangement links TRBV29-1 to TRBJ2-7; 7 nucleotides line up with TRBD1. The CDR3 loop reads CSVSLGQDPTAWQYF. CDR3 coding DNA: TGCAGCGTGTCACTCGGACAGGACCCCACAGCGTGGCAGTACTTC.